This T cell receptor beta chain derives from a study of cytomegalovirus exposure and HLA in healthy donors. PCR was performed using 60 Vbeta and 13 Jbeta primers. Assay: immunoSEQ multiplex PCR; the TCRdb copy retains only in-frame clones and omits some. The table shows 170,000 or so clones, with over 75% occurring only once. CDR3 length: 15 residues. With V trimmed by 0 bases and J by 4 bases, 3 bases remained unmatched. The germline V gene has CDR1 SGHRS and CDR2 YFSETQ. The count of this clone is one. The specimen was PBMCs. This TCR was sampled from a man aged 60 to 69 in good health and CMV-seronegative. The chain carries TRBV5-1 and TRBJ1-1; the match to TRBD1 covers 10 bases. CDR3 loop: CASSLETGGVTEAFF. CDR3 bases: TGCGCCAGCAGCTTGGAGACAGGGGGCGTCACTGAAGCTTTCTTT.